This T cell receptor (beta chain) was found in a study of CD8+CD57+ T cells in acquired aplastic anemia. Investigators profiled TCR beta VDJ and CDR3 from genomic DNA template. TCRdb analysed the reads with MiXCR anew, one entry per CDR3 protein. The sample lists 150,000 or so distinct CDR3 sequences, around half occurring once. Notes on this clonotype: What it binds is not known.

The patients chosen for sequencing had shown expansion of CD8+CD57+ cells (detected by flow cytometry). With 5 bases clipped from V and 1 base from J, the junction kept 5 bases outside the gene matches. The germline V gene encodes CDR1 SGHVS and CDR2 FQNEAQ. CDR3 length: 16 residues. Broader study findings: It was found that under 30 CD8+ CDR3 sequences were shared between patients and controls.

The clonotype originates from a human donor with aplastic anemia. Material: sorted CD4+, CD8+, or CD8+CD57+ T cells (not recorded which) from PBMCs. The chain joins TRBV7-8 to TRBJ2-6; TRBD2 matches at 7 bases. The CDR3 loop reads CASSPGGRSGANVLTF. The CDR3 bases are TGTGCCAGCAGCCCGGGGGGACGATCTGGGGCCAACGTCCTGACTTTC. Combining the CDR3 with reference TRBV7-8 and TRBJ2-6 gives the whole variable domain GAGVSQSPRYKVAKRGQDVALRCDPISGHVSLFWYQQALGQGPEFLTYFQNEAQLDKSGLPSDRFFAERPEGSVSTLKIQRTQQEDSAVYLCASSPGGRSGANVLTFGAGSRLTVL.